This T cell receptor beta chain is from a study of cytomegalovirus exposure and HLA in healthy donors. These donors counted as nominally healthy when sampled, but unrecorded immune exposures were likely. Primers for the PCR totalled 60 Vbeta and 13 Jbeta. The data were produced by immunoSEQ multiplex PCR, yet TCRdb's version contains in-frame clones alone and is incomplete. Here the sample table reports around 100,000 clones. Germline V gene sequence: CDR1 SEHNR, CDR2 FQNEAQ (reference sequence). The CDR3 covers 15 residues. V gave up 5 bases and J gave up 4 bases, with 15 bases separating them. The specimen sequenced was PBMCs. The sequence derives from a man aged 40-49 years in good health and CMV-seronegative. The chain has TRBV7-9 and TRBJ1-3; tentative D call: TRBD1 (6 bases). CDR3 nucleotide sequence: TGTGCCAGCAGCCCAGGGGCCCTCGGCGGAAACACCATATATTTT. Residues: CASSPGALGGNTIYF.